This T cell receptor (beta chain) was recorded in a study of T cells in Graves' hyperthyroidism and ophthalmopathy. CDR1 and CDR2 (germline): MNHNS, SASEGT. This CDR3 spans 15 amino acids. V shed 5 bases, J shed 5 bases, and the junction held 9 bases outside the gene matches. Ophthalmopathy patients showed a Clinical Activity Score of at least 3, NOSPECS grade of at least 4 and duration under 3 months. Cells are PBMCs isolated from 10 ml of fresh blood. Amplified TCR beta CDR3 regions derived from RNA transcripts. The study used the HTBI primer set for a first-round RT-PCR of the TCR CDR3. MiXCR, run by TCRdb on the multiplex PCR reads, gives a single entry per CDR3 protein. The sample carries hundreds of thousands of distinct CDR3 sequences, about a sixth recorded once. In its sample, this clonotype was seen many times. Its antigen is unknown. Whole-study results and caveats: Most thyroid clonotypes expanded above 0.001 were also detected in blood. In simple terms, a model built on 13 V-J features told ophthalmopathy apart from stable hyperthyroidism.

Input material: blood. The chain joins TRBV6-1 to TRBJ1-2; TRBD1 matches 9 bases. This receptor was taken from a woman aged 18-29 years with Graves' ophthalmopathy. CDR3 DNA: TGTGCCAGCAGTCAAGGAGGGACAGGGCCGTATGGCTACACCTTC. Its translation is CASSQGGTGPYGYTF.